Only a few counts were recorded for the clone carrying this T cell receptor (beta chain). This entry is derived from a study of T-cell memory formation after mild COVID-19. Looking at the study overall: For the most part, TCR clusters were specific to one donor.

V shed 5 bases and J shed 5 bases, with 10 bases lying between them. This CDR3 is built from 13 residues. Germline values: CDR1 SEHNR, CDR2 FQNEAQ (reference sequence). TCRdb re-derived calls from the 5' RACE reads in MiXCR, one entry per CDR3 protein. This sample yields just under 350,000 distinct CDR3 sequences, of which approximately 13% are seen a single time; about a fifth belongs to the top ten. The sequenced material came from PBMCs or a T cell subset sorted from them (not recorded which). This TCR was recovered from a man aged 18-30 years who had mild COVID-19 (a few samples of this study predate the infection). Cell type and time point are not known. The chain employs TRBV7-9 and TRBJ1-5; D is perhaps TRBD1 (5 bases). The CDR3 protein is CASSISTDQPQHF. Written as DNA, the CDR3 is TGTGCCAGCAGCATTTCGACAGATCAGCCCCAGCATTTT.